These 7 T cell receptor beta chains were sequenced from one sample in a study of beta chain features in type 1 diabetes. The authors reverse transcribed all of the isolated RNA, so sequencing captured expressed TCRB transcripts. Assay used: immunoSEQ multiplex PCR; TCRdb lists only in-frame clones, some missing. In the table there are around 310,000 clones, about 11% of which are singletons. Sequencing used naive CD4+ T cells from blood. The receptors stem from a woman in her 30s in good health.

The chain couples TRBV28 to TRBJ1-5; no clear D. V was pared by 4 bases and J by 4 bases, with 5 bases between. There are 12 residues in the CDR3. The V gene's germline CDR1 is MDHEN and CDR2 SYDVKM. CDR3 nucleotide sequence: TGTGCCAGCAGTTCAGGAAATCAGCCCCAGCATTTT. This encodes CASSSGNQPQHF.

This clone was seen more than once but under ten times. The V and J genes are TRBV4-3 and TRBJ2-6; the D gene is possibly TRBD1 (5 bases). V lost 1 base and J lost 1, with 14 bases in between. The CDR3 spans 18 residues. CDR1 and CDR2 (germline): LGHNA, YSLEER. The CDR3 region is CASSQATGPSSGANVLTF. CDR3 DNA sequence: TGCGCCAGCAGCCAAGCCACAGGTCCCTCATCTGGGGCCAACGTCCTGACTTTC.

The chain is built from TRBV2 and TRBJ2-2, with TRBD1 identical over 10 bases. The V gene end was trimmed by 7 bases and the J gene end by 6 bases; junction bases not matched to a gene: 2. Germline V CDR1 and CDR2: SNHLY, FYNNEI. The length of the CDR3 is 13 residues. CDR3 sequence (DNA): TGTGCCAGCAAGGGGACAGGGGCCGGGGAGCTGTTTTTT. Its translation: CASKGTGAGELFF.

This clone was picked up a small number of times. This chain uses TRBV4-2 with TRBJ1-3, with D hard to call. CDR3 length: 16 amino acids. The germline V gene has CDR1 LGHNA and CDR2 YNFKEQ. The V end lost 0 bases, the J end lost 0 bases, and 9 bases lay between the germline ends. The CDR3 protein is CASSQEWRSSGNTIYF. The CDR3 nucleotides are TGTGCCAGCAGCCAAGAATGGCGGAGCTCTGGAAACACCATATATTTT.

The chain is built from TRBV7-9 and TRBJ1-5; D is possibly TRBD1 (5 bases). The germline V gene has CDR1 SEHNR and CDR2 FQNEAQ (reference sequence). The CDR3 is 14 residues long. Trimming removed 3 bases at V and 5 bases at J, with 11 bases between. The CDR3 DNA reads TGTGCCAGCAGCTTGGGCGGGGGTCATCAGCCCCAGCATTTT. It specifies CASSLGGGHQPQHF.

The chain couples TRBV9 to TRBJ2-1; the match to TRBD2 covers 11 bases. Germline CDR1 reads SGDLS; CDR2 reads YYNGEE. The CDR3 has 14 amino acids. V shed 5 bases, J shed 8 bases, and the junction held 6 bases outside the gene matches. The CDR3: CASSITSGSYEQFF. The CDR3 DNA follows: TGTGCCAGCAGTATTACTAGCGGGAGTTATGAGCAGTTCTTC.

CDR3 in amino acids: CATSRDTGVGYGYTF. CDR3 bases: TGTGCCACCAGCAGAGATACAGGCGTCGGCTATGGCTACACCTTC. The V call is TRBV15, the J call TRBJ1-2; TRBD1 might be the D (5 bases). Trimming stripped 0 bases from V and 4 bases from J, with 12 bases between. Germline V gene lookup returns CDR1 LNHNV and CDR2 YYDKDF (reference sequence). The CDR3 contains 15 residues.